The TCR beta chain under discussion was sequenced for a study of blood T cell repertoires in COVID-19. In the authors' methods: Reference gene primer amplification gave estimated nucleated cell counts. TCRdb's table, derived via immunoSEQ multiplex PCR, lists solely in-frame clones and lacks some. For V, J and clone size, that table is used; D and trimming come from the DNA. The data show some 87,000 clones, over 85% seen once. Seattle cases were enrolled at active infection and followed longitudinally. Germline V gene lookup returns CDR1 MDHEN and CDR2 SYDVKM. The V end lost 5 bases, the J end lost 0 bases, and 14 bases lay between the germline ends. This CDR3 is 15 amino acids long.

Specimen: peripheral blood. The TCR sequence derives from a human donor with COVID-19, enrolled during active disease. The donor label of this sample is uncertain. The chain links TRBV28 to TRBJ2-7; perhaps TRBD1 as D (6 bases). This CDR3 reads CASSLLTGTSYEQYF. The CDR3 DNA is TGTGCCAGCAGTCTACTTACAGGGACCTCCTACGAGCAGTACTTC.